Sequencing of this T cell receptor beta chain was carried out in a study of T cells after posttransplantation cyclophosphamide. Study-wide results and limits: Skin or GI-infiltrating T cells shared few TRB sequences with blood. Later blood repertoires were often dominated by clones from the donor CD8+ memory compartment.

CDR1 is SGHTA, CDR2 FQGNSA, per germline. V dropped 3 bases and J dropped 8 bases, with 16 bases sitting between them. CDR3 size: 15 residues. Concerning this clone: The target antigen is unknown.

TCRdb keeps only in-frame clones here, not all; method: immunoSEQ multiplex PCR. The sample yields approximately 40,000 clones, without any singletons. The chain combines TRBV7-2 with TRBJ1-4; the D gene is possibly TRBD1 (6 bases). The TCR originated in a man aged 35 to 55 in good health, CMV-negative, and a related stem cell transplant donor. Sequenced material: PBMCs. This CDR3 is CASSFLQGVEEKLFF. DNA of the CDR3: TGTGCCAGCAGCTTCCTACAGGGAGTTGAGGAAAAACTGTTTTTT.